The sequence of this T cell receptor (beta chain) was determined in a study of cytomegalovirus exposure and HLA in healthy donors. Overall study context: Earlier, 150 million to 200 million T cells were analyzed, and fewer than 120 million unique TCR beta sequences were found among them. Study-wide points: In a later analysis, an Asian-associated ancestry cluster reportedly showed fewer N-insertions than the roughly 700-donor mean. The classifier reportedly diagnosed cytomegalovirus status with high specificity and sensitivity.

PCR was performed using 60 Vbeta and 13 Jbeta primers. The repertoire was sequenced with immunoSEQ multiplex PCR; TCRdb's copy has only in-frame clones and lacks some. Altogether 150,000 or so clones are present, 80% being singletons, with the ten largest covering approximately 14%. Concerning this clone: The antigen is undetermined. The final CDR3 position lacks the conserved phenylalanine or tryptophan, pointing to a likely read error.

The V end was cut by 5 bases, the J end by 1 base, with 8 bases between. The CDR3 length is 13 residues. Germline V gene sequence: CDR1 LNHDA, CDR2 SQIVND (reference sequence). The sample comprised PBMCs. The clonotype was recovered from a woman in her 40s in good health and CMV-seronegative. J is TRBJ1-1 and V is TRBV19; D is perhaps TRBD1 (5 bases). CDR3: CASSSTGNTEAFS. DNA of the CDR3: TGTGCCAGTAGTTCTACAGGGAACACTGAAGCTTTCTCT.